The rows below give T cell receptor beta chains drawn from one sample of a study of T cell repertoires in cytomegalovirus infection. A single record per CDR3 protein comes from TCRdb applying MiXCR to the reads. The sample carries more than 150,000 distinct CDR3 sequences, roughly 15% recorded once. Sequencing used CD8+ T cells from PBMCs. These receptors all stem from a human donor in good health (CMV status not recorded). Some clones in this sample may be carry-over from other donors' samples. Each CDR3 is given with its conserved first and last residue. D genes are given only for firm matches. Size values are once, few and many counts, or a class for expanded clones, and some rows have none.

D gene: .
V gene: TRBV5-1
J gene: TRBJ2-1
clone size: once
CDR3 protein: CASSLNRGINEQFF
CDR3 DNA: TGCGCCAGCAGCTTGAATCGGGGTATCAATGAGCAGTTCTTC

D gene: .
V gene: TRBV19
J gene: TRBJ2-1
clone size: few
CDR3 protein: CASSIANEQFF
CDR3 DNA: TGTGCCAGTAGTATTGCCAATGAGCAGTTCTTC

D gene: TRBD1
V gene: TRBV9
J gene: TRBJ1-3
clone size: .
CDR3 protein: CASSENRGFSGNTIYF
CDR3 DNA: TGTGCCAGCAGCGAAAACAGGGGTTTTTCTGGAAACACCATATATTTT

D gene: .
V gene: TRBV10-3
J gene: TRBJ1-2
clone size: .
CDR3 protein: CAISESGTNYGYTF
CDR3 DNA: TGTGCCATCAGTGAGTCCGGGACGAACTATGGCTACACCTTC

D gene: .
V gene: TRBV7-6
J gene: TRBJ2-3
clone size: few
CDR3 protein: CASSLVVGRTDTQYF
CDR3 DNA: TGTGCCAGCAGCTTAGTGGTGGGGAGGACAGATACGCAGTATTTT

D gene: TRBD1
V gene: TRBV6-5
J gene: TRBJ2-7
clone size: .
CDR3 protein: CASSYSGTGSYEQYF
CDR3 DNA: TGTGCCAGCAGTTACTCCGGGACAGGGTCCTACGAGCAGTACTTC

D gene: .
V gene: TRBV10-3
J gene: TRBJ2-1
clone size: .
CDR3 protein: CAISAGTLDRNEQFF
CDR3 DNA: TGTGCCATCAGTGCCGGGACCCTAGACCGGAATGAGCAGTTCTTC

D gene: TRBD2
V gene: TRBV7-9
J gene: TRBJ2-3
clone size: many
CDR3 protein: CASSSSGGPQADTQYF
CDR3 DNA: TGTGCCAGCAGCTCCTCGGGGGGTCCCCAGGCAGATACGCAGTATTTT

D gene: TRBD2
V gene: TRBV7-8
J gene: TRBJ2-1
clone size: few
CDR3 protein: CASSPIFAGGLYNEQFF
CDR3 DNA: TGTGCCAGCAGCCCAATTTTCGCGGGAGGCCTCTACAATGAGCAGTTCTTC

D gene: TRBD1
V gene: TRBV4-2
J gene: TRBJ2-7
clone size: many
CDR3 protein: CASSPGQGGTYEQYF
CDR3 DNA: TGTGCCAGCAGCCCAGGACAGGGGGGAACCTACGAGCAGTACTTC

D gene: .
V gene: TRBV12-5
J gene: TRBJ2-4
clone size: .
CDR3 protein: CASGLNGQGLLAKNIQYF
CDR3 DNA: TGTGCTAGTGGTTTGAACGGGCAGGGACTCTTGGCCAAAAACATTCAGTACTTC

D gene: .
V gene: TRBV6-2/TRBV6-3
J gene: TRBJ2-1
clone size: few
CDR3 protein: CASSYGVDSEQFF
CDR3 DNA: TGTGCCAGCAGTTACGGAGTAGACTCAGAGCAGTTCTTC

D gene: TRBD1
V gene: TRBV12-3/TRBV12-4
J gene: TRBJ2-4
clone size: .
CDR3 protein: CASSIRTGLLAAKNIQYF
CDR3 DNA: TGTGCCAGCAGTATCCGGACAGGGCTCCTAGCCGCCAAAAACATTCAGTACTTC

D gene: TRBD1
V gene: TRBV27
J gene: TRBJ2-5
clone size: .
CDR3 protein: CASSPLDRVETQYF
CDR3 DNA: TGTGCCAGCAGTCCTTTGGACAGGGTTGAGACCCAGTACTTC

D gene: TRBD2
V gene: TRBV7-3
J gene: TRBJ2-1
clone size: many
CDR3 protein: CASSLTSSGSHNEQFF
CDR3 DNA: TGTGCCAGCAGCTTAACATCTAGCGGGAGCCACAATGAGCAGTTCTTC

D gene: TRBD1
V gene: TRBV28
J gene: TRBJ2-7
clone size: many
CDR3 protein: CASRAPDRGYEQYF
CDR3 DNA: TGTGCCAGCAGAGCCCCGGACAGGGGGTACGAGCAGTACTTC

D gene: .
V gene: TRBV28
J gene: TRBJ2-1
clone size: .
CDR3 protein: CASSPPLGNEQFF
CDR3 DNA: TGTGCCAGCAGTCCGCCGCTTGGGAATGAGCAGTTCTTC

D gene: TRBD2
V gene: TRBV7-8
J gene: TRBJ2-3
clone size: few
CDR3 protein: CASSLVAGGTDTQYF
CDR3 DNA: TGTGCCAGCAGCTTAGTTGCGGGAGGTACAGATACGCAGTATTTT

D gene: .
V gene: TRBV12-3/TRBV12-4
J gene: TRBJ2-3
clone size: few
CDR3 protein: CASSWTTFTDTQYF
CDR3 DNA: TGTGCCAGCAGTTGGACTACATTCACAGATACGCAGTATTTT

D gene: .
V gene: TRBV28
J gene: TRBJ2-5
clone size: few
CDR3 protein: CASSFLAYGEQETQYF
CDR3 DNA: TGTGCCAGCAGTTTTCTTGCCTATGGGGAACAAGAGACCCAGTACTTC

D gene: TRBD2
V gene: TRBV28
J gene: TRBJ2-2
clone size: few
CDR3 protein: CASSFKVVVTSGQENTGELFF
CDR3 DNA: TGTGCCAGCAGTTTCAAGGTTGTGGTTACTAGCGGCCAAGAGAACACCGGGGAGCTGTTTTTT

D gene: TRBD2
V gene: TRBV28
J gene: TRBJ2-7
clone size: few
CDR3 protein: CASSQTSGTSYEQYF
CDR3 DNA: TGTGCCAGCAGTCAGACTAGCGGGACCTCCTACGAGCAGTACTTC

D gene: .
V gene: TRBV20-1
J gene: TRBJ2-1
clone size: .
CDR3 protein: CSARNRESHLNNEQFF
CDR3 DNA: TGCAGTGCTAGAAATCGGGAAAGTCATCTGAACAATGAGCAGTTCTTC

D gene: .
V gene: TRBV28
J gene: TRBJ2-7
clone size: .
CDR3 protein: CASSLGRWRQATWEQYF
CDR3 DNA: TGTGCCAGCAGTTTAGGACGGTGGAGACAGGCCACATGGGAGCAGTACTTC

D gene: .
V gene: TRBV7-2
J gene: TRBJ1-2
clone size: .
CDR3 protein: CASSGTVLYGYTF
CDR3 DNA: TGTGCCAGTAGTGGCACAGTACTTTATGGCTACACCTTC

D gene: TRBD1
V gene: TRBV5-1
J gene: TRBJ1-2
clone size: .
CDR3 protein: CASSQAIRDRGSRDYGYTF
CDR3 DNA: TGCGCCAGCAGCCAGGCCATCCGGGACAGGGGATCCCGAGACTATGGCTACACCTTC

D gene: TRBD1
V gene: TRBV28
J gene: TRBJ2-5
clone size: once
CDR3 protein: CACSLSWTGDQETQYF
CDR3 DNA: TGTGCCTGCAGTTTATCTTGGACAGGGGACCAAGAGACCCAGTACTTC

D gene: TRBD1
V gene: TRBV28
J gene: TRBJ2-2
clone size: .
CDR3 protein: CASSLSSLGQGYIGELFF
CDR3 DNA: TGTGCCAGCAGTCTGAGTTCTCTGGGACAGGGGTACATCGGGGAGCTGTTTTTT

D gene: TRBD2
V gene: TRBV28
J gene: TRBJ2-1
clone size: .
CDR3 protein: CASSESGLATDEQFF
CDR3 DNA: TGTGCCAGCAGCGAATCGGGACTAGCGACCGATGAGCAGTTCTTC

D gene: TRBD1
V gene: TRBV4-1
J gene: TRBJ1-6
clone size: few
CDR3 protein: CASSQDPGTGYNSPLHF
CDR3 DNA: TGCGCCAGCAGCCAAGATCCGGGGACAGGGTATAATTCACCCCTCCACTTT

D gene: .
V gene: TRBV6-2/TRBV6-3
J gene: TRBJ2-1
clone size: few
CDR3 protein: CASRTTSSYNEQFF
CDR3 DNA: TGTGCCAGCAGAACGACTAGCTCCTACAATGAGCAGTTCTTC

D gene: .
V gene: TRBV7-6
J gene: TRBJ1-1
clone size: .
CDR3 protein: CASSLAGGEAFF
CDR3 DNA: TGTGCCAGCAGCTTAGCGGGCGGTGAAGCTTTCTTT

D gene: .
V gene: TRBV7-8
J gene: TRBJ2-3
clone size: few
CDR3 protein: CASSLIPDTQYF
CDR3 DNA: TGTGCCAGCAGCTTAATTCCAGATACGCAGTATTTT

D gene: .
V gene: TRBV9
J gene: TRBJ2-1
clone size: .
CDR3 protein: CASSEGARISYNEQFF
CDR3 DNA: TGTGCCAGCAGCGAAGGGGCGCGGATATCCTACAATGAGCAGTTCTTC

D gene: .
V gene: TRBV7-6
J gene: TRBJ2-3
clone size: few
CDR3 protein: CASSLRGYGTDTQYF
CDR3 DNA: TGTGCCAGCAGCCTCCGGGGATATGGCACAGATACGCAGTATTTT

D gene: .
V gene: TRBV7-2
J gene: TRBJ2-3
clone size: .
CDR3 protein: CASSRSLLSGASADTQYF
CDR3 DNA: TGTGCCAGCAGCCGTTCCCTCCTAAGCGGCGCTTCTGCAGATACGCAGTATTTT

D gene: TRBD1
V gene: TRBV14
J gene: TRBJ2-7
clone size: few
CDR3 protein: CASSQSRDRPYEQYF
CDR3 DNA: TGTGCCAGCAGCCAGAGCCGGGACAGACCTTACGAGCAGTACTTC

D gene: .
V gene: TRBV28
J gene: TRBJ2-2
clone size: few
CDR3 protein: CASMLLGGTRTGELFF
CDR3 DNA: TGTGCCAGCATGCTCCTCGGGGGGACACGGACCGGGGAGCTGTTTTTT

D gene: .
V gene: TRBV12-3/TRBV12-4
J gene: TRBJ2-1
clone size: many
CDR3 protein: CASSFQGTNINEQFF
CDR3 DNA: TGTGCCAGCAGTTTCCAGGGGACGAATATCAATGAGCAGTTCTTC

D gene: .
V gene: TRBV9
J gene: TRBJ1-1
clone size: .
CDR3 protein: CASSAGESEAFF
CDR3 DNA: TGTGCCAGCAGCGCCGGGGAATCTGAAGCTTTCTTT

D gene: TRBD1
V gene: TRBV7-7
J gene: TRBJ1-6
clone size: few
CDR3 protein: CASSSSTGLTSPLHF
CDR3 DNA: TGTGCCAGCAGCTCGTCGACAGGGTTAACTTCACCCCTCCACTTT

D gene: .
V gene: TRBV29-1
J gene: TRBJ2-7
clone size: .
CDR3 protein: CSVVLPDYEQYF
CDR3 DNA: TGCAGCGTTGTGCTTCCGGACTACGAGCAGTACTTC

D gene: .
V gene: TRBV19
J gene: TRBJ2-7
clone size: .
CDR3 protein: CASSMDGDISYEQYF
CDR3 DNA: TGTGCCAGTAGTATGGACGGGGACATCTCCTACGAGCAGTACTTC

D gene: .
V gene: TRBV6-5
J gene: TRBJ2-7
clone size: few
CDR3 protein: CASSYMNVGGSTYEQYF
CDR3 DNA: TGTGCCAGCAGTTACATGAACGTAGGGGGATCTACCTACGAGCAGTACTTC

D gene: TRBD2
V gene: TRBV14
J gene: TRBJ2-1
clone size: .
CDR3 protein: CASSPPPGLAFAEQFF
CDR3 DNA: TGTGCCAGCAGCCCGCCTCCGGGACTAGCGTTTGCTGAGCAGTTCTTC

D gene: TRBD1
V gene: TRBV29-1
J gene: TRBJ1-2
clone size: .
CDR3 protein: CSVASGTGYGYTF
CDR3 DNA: TGCAGCGTGGCCTCGGGGACAGGGTATGGCTACACCTTC

D gene: .
V gene: TRBV6-6
J gene: TRBJ2-1
clone size: .
CDR3 protein: CASSSPRVYNEQFF
CDR3 DNA: TGTGCCAGCAGTTCCCCGAGGGTCTACAATGAGCAGTTCTTC

D gene: .
V gene: TRBV28
J gene: TRBJ2-1
clone size: .
CDR3 protein: CASRSLLRSSSYNEQFF
CDR3 DNA: TGTGCCAGCAGGTCCCTATTGAGGTCAAGCTCCTACAATGAGCAGTTCTTC

D gene: .
V gene: TRBV4-1
J gene: TRBJ2-7
clone size: few
CDR3 protein: CASSFNRFSSYEQYF
CDR3 DNA: TGCGCCAGCAGCTTCAATCGGTTTAGCTCCTACGAGCAGTACTTC

D gene: .
V gene: TRBV7-2
J gene: TRBJ1-2
clone size: .
CDR3 protein: CASSFPLEGRTLYGYTF
CDR3 DNA: TGTGCCAGCAGCTTTCCCCTGGAGGGAAGGACGCTTTATGGCTACACCTTC

D gene: .
V gene: TRBV20-1
J gene: TRBJ2-7
clone size: few
CDR3 protein: CSAKDELYSYEQYF
CDR3 DNA: TGCAGTGCCAAAGACGAACTCTATTCCTACGAGCAGTACTTC

D gene: .
V gene: TRBV9
J gene: TRBJ2-1
clone size: .
CDR3 protein: CASSVANEQFF
CDR3 DNA: TGTGCCAGCAGCGTAGCTAATGAGCAGTTCTTC

D gene: .
V gene: TRBV7-6
J gene: TRBJ2-1
clone size: .
CDR3 protein: CASSLAGRHNEQFF
CDR3 DNA: TGTGCCAGCAGCTTAGCGGGCCGACACAATGAGCAGTTCTTC